This T cell receptor beta chain emerged from a study of beta chain features in type 1 diabetes. Study-level background: The number of sorted cells examined across all samples was approximately 110,000,000.

General study results and limits: Moderate yet significant TCRB CDR3 shortening was seen in Type 1 diabetes patients in all four CD4+ subsets.

This clone was counted a few times. Its antigen remains unknown. CD4+ naive, central memory, regulatory and stem cell-like memory subsets were isolated by sorting on CD45RO/CCR7/CD25/CD127/CD95/CD27. Every bit of the isolated RNA underwent reverse transcription, so sequencing read expressed TCRB transcripts. TCRdb's table, derived via immunoSEQ multiplex PCR, lists solely in-frame clones and lacks some. The data hold about 160,000 clones, with about 8.3% observed a single time. This CDR3 has 14 amino acids. Losses at the gene ends were 6 bases for V and 6 bases for J; bases not matched to a gene: 9. Looked up from germline, CDR1 is MNHEY and CDR2 is SVGAGI.

The chain is built from TRBV6-5 and TRBJ1-2; 8 bases are shared with TRBD1. This TCR was sampled from a woman under 30 with type 1 diabetes. Sequencing used central memory CD4+ T cells from blood. The CDR3 protein is CASSTPGGPHGYTF. The CDR3 nucleotides read TGTGCCAGCAGCACACCAGGGGGCCCCCATGGCTACACCTTC.